A selection of T cell receptor beta chains follows, all from one sample in a study of T cells in Graves' hyperthyroidism and ophthalmopathy. TCRdb processed the multiplex PCR reads anew with MiXCR; each CDR3 protein has one entry. The sample gives fewer than 650,000 distinct CDR3 sequences, around 13% of which show up once; 5% to 7% is in the top ten. Sequenced sample: blood. These receptors all stem from a woman aged 25-40 years with Graves' hyperthyroidism that later progressed to Graves' ophthalmopathy. Both conserved end residues are trimmed from each CDR3. Fields, in order: V gene, clone size, J gene, CDR3 protein. Rows may omit the clone size; those that give it use once, few, many or a size class.

TRBV20-1,many,TRBJ1-4,SASSAFLNEKLF
TRBV10-1,few,TRBJ2-7,ATGTAKDEQY
TRBV20-1,many,TRBJ2-7,SARDREGLNYEQY
TRBV6-2/TRBV6-3,many,TRBJ2-7,ASTSAGTRSYEQY
TRBV12-5,NA,TRBJ2-1,ASGGHGQGYNEQF
TRBV4-3,NA,TRBJ2-7,ASSQDFMGLIMSSYEQY
TRBV6-2/TRBV6-3,many,TRBJ2-1,ASSVGLAGASYNEQF
TRBV3-1,many,TRBJ2-3,ASSQALAGSTDTQY
TRBV5-1,NA,TRBJ2-2,ASSFMTGGNTGELF
TRBV7-9,NA,TRBJ1-5,DRSLGGSTGQPQH
TRBV24-1,many,TRBJ2-2,ATSDFRGHSNTGELF
TRBV20-1,NA,TRBJ2-5,SGAIAGETQY
TRBV6-1,NA,TRBJ1-1,ASRPYPASGVDTEAF
TRBV13,NA,TRBJ2-2,ASSLVPGTKNTGELF
TRBV10-1,few,TRBJ2-2,ASGMNTGELF
TRBV20-1,many,TRBJ2-1,SASGGRVVHNEQF
TRBV7-9,few,TRBJ1-1,ASSSSLIRTEAF
TRBV6-2/TRBV6-3,NA,TRBJ2-1,ASSYSRGDNEQF
TRBV24-1,few,TRBJ2-2,ATSDYTRGVITGELF
TRBV9,many,TRBJ2-1,ASSVAQSSYNEQF
TRBV6-1,many,TRBJ1-3,ASKTGTSYGNTIY
TRBV24-1,NA,TRBJ2-1,ATSSHGRDSLSNEQF
TRBV6-1,NA,TRBJ1-1,ASTGAGNTEAF
TRBV19,few,TRBJ2-7,ASSLGQFNEQY
TRBV5-1,NA,TRBJ1-2,ASSSDTGTGVGYT
TRBV11-3,many,TRBJ2-1,ASSLLAGDYNEQF
TRBV6-2/TRBV6-3,many,TRBJ2-1,ASSNIAGLTEGNEQF
TRBV29-1,many,TRBJ1-5,SGSGQGYDGNQPQH
TRBV6-1,NA,TRBJ1-5,ATGVTGSNQPQH
TRBV10-3,NA,TRBJ2-2,AISPQDRSFTGELF
TRBV25-1,NA,TRBJ2-6,ASTQSPGANVLT
TRBV20-1,once,TRBJ1-4,SARAGTRNEKLF
TRBV9,few,TRBJ2-6,ASSTTSTGANVLT
TRBV24-1,many,TRBJ2-1,ATSDGSKPGTQEQF
TRBV11-2,many,TRBJ2-3,ASSLFTSGRADTQY
TRBV11-2,NA,TRBJ2-7,ASSLLPSGRIYEQY
TRBV9,few,TRBJ2-3,ASNPRADTDTQY
TRBV28,many,TRBJ2-1,ASSFPQGRGNEQF
TRBV19,NA,TRBJ1-6,VSSRQGGNSPLH
TRBV27,many,TRBJ2-7,ASSLARDTFYEQY
TRBV12-3/TRBV12-4,many,TRBJ1-1,ASRPTGARNTEAF
TRBV5-1,many,TRBJ1-1,ASSLYVGGTNTEAF
TRBV10-3,few,TRBJ2-1,AISERTYDEQF
TRBV6-9,NA,TRBJ1-1,ASSWLGENTEAF
TRBV4-2,NA,TRBJ2-7,ASSQDRSGGSYEQY
TRBV28,many,TRBJ2-2,ASSSLGGKENTGELF
TRBV10-3,many,TRBJ2-3,AISATSGTSTDTQY
TRBV30,many,TRBJ2-7,AWRPTSGRFLGYEQY
TRBV11-2,many,TRBJ2-7,ASSLSPREPYEQY
TRBV30,many,TRBJ2-3,ACGQGGTDTQY
TRBV2,NA,TRBJ2-3,ASSKTSGSTDTQY
TRBV19,NA,TRBJ2-7,ASSSKRGATYEQY
TRBV10-2,few,TRBJ2-1,ASSEGGVDYNEQF
TRBV7-3,many,TRBJ2-1,ASSFGQGYNEQF
TRBV12-3/TRBV12-4,many,TRBJ2-7,ASSFLASEQY